The sequence of this TCR beta chain was determined in a study of shared clonotypes between healthy human individuals. This clone was picked up one time. The authors' processing: ImmunoSEQ output lacked quality scores and full-length reads, limiting matched filtering. This table comes from immunoSEQ multiplex PCR, and its TCRdb copy is limited to in-frame clones, with some not included. V and J calls and clone size are copied from that table; D and trimming were computed from the DNA. This table has approximately 1.5 million clones, 98% to 99% appearing once. Specimen: naive CD4+ T cells sorted from blood. Stated subset: CD45RA+ positively selected. The sequence came from a man aged 25-40 years in good health.

In nucleotides, the CDR3 is TGTGCCAGCAGCAAGGGACTAGCGGGAATCTCCTACGAGCAGTACTTC. Protein: CASSKGLAGISYEQYF. The chain has TRBV9 and TRBJ2-7; 13 nucleotides match TRBD2. From germline, CDR1 is SGDLS and CDR2 YYNGEE. J lost 0 bases, V lost 4 bases, and 4 bases had no gene match. The CDR3 length is 16 residues.